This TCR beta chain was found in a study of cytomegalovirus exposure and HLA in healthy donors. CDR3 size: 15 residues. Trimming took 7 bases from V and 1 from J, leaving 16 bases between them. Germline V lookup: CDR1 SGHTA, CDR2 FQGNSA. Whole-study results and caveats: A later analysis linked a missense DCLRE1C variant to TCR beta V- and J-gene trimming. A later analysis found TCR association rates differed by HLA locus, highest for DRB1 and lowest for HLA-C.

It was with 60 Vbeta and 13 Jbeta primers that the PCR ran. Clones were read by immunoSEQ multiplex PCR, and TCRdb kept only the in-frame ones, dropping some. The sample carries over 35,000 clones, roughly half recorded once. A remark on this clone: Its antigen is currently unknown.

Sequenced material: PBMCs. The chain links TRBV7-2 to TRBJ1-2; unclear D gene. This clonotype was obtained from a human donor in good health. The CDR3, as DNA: TGTGCCAGCACTCGCGGGCAGGTACTTAACTATGGCTACACCTTC. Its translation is CASTRGQVLNYGYTF. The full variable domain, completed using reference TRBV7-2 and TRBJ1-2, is GAGVSQSPSNKVTEKGKDVELRCDPISGHTALYWYRQSLGQGLEFLIYFQGNSAPDKSGLPSDRFSAERTGGSVSTLTIQRTQQEDSAVYLCASTRGQVLNYGYTFGSGTRLTVV.